The 25 T cell receptor beta chains listed next were all sequenced from one sample in a study of cytomegalovirus exposure and HLA in healthy donors. 60 Vbeta and 13 Jbeta primers were used in PCR. Using immunoSEQ multiplex PCR, the repertoire was profiled, and TCRdb retains in-frame clones only, with some absent. The data contain roughly 130,000 clones, roughly two thirds of them seen just once; the ten biggest clones take up around 1.8%. Material for sequencing was PBMCs. All receptors derive from a male donor in good health and CMV-seronegative.

The chain recombines TRBV27 with TRBJ1-1; D not certain. CDR1 is MNHEY and CDR2 is SMNVEV in the germline V gene (reference sequence). CDR3 length: 15 residues. Trimming cost V 2 bases and J 1 base, with 11 bases left between them. This CDR3 is CASSLNIERNTEAFF. CDR3 bases: TGTGCCAGCAGTTTAAACATTGAGCGGAACACTGAAGCTTTCTTT.

The chain recombines TRBV6-1 with TRBJ2-7, with D unresolved. The length of the CDR3 is 15 residues. Germline V CDR1 and CDR2: MNHNS, SASEGT. The V and J ends lost 3 bases and 0 bases respectively, with 12 bases between them. The CDR3 DNA follows: TGTGCCAGCAGTGACCCACAGATTAGCTCCTACGAGCAGTACTTC. Amino acid sequence: CASSDPQISSYEQYF.

This clone was found once. The chain employs TRBV7-3 and TRBJ1-2; unclear D gene. The CDR3 runs 14 residues. The germline V gene has CDR1 SGHTA and CDR2 FQGTGA. V was pared by 0 bases and J by 3 bases, with 8 bases between. The CDR3 DNA is TGTGCCAGCAGCTTAACGGCGACACACTATGGCTACACCTTC. Translation: CASSLTATHYGYTF.

V is TRBV6-6 and J is TRBJ2-1; 10 bases fit TRBD1. Germline trimming cut 6 bases from V and 1 base from J; bases unmatched to any gene: 3. From germline, CDR1 is MNHNY and CDR2 SVGAGI (reference sequence). The CDR3 totals 15 residues. For the CDR3, the DNA is TGTGCCAGCAGGTTGGGACAGGGGTCCTACAATGAGCAGTTCTTC. This translates into CASRLGQGSYNEQFF.

V gene TRBV6-1 combines with J gene TRBJ1-5; D unclear. V was trimmed by 2 bases and J by 11 bases, leaving 10 bases between them. Germline CDR1 reads MNHNS; CDR2 reads SASEGT. This CDR3 is 12 amino acids long. CDR3: CASSEYVAAQHF. CDR3 in DNA: TGTGCCAGCAGTGAATATGTTGCGGCCCAGCATTTT.

This clone is medium-sized. The chain joins TRBV7-9 to TRBJ2-5; 10 bases line up with TRBD1. The CDR3 runs 15 residues. The V gene's germline CDR1 is SEHNR and CDR2 FQNEAQ (reference sequence). V gave up 1 base and J gave up 3 bases; unmatched junction bases: 2. CDR3 DNA sequence: TGTGCCAGCAGCTTAGTCGGGACAGGGGAAGAGACCCAGTACTTC. Encoded protein: CASSLVGTGEETQYF.

This chain links TRBV27 with TRBJ1-6; the D is unclear. The V and J ends lost 6 bases and 7 bases respectively, with 13 bases between them. The CDR3 totals 14 residues. Germline V gene lookup returns CDR1 MNHEY and CDR2 SMNVEV (reference sequence). The CDR3 DNA follows: TGTGCCAGCAGCCGAACAACAGACAATTCACCCCTCCACTTT. Protein: CASSRTTDNSPLHF.

The chain couples TRBV5-1 to TRBJ2-4, with D perhaps matching TRBD2 (6 bases). Germline V gene sequence: CDR1 SGHRS, CDR2 YFSETQ. The CDR3 is 17 residues long. V was pared by 0 bases and J by 0 bases, with 13 bases between. This CDR3 reads CASSLGFRGTAKNIQYF. DNA of the CDR3: TGCGCCAGCAGCTTGGGTTTTCGGGGGACAGCCAAAAACATTCAGTACTTC.

The rearrangement uses TRBV30 and TRBJ2-2, with D possibly TRBD2 on 6 matching bases. This CDR3 has 11 residues. CDR1 is GTSNPN and CDR2 is SVGIG in the germline V gene (reference sequence). The CDR3 DNA reads TGTGCGTGGGGGAGGACCGGGGAGCTGTTTTTT. Amino acids: CAWGRTGELFF.

The V gene is TRBV4-1, the J gene TRBJ2-1, with TRBD2 identical over 11 bases. From germline, CDR1 is MGHRA and CDR2 YSYEKL. The CDR3 totals 17 residues. The ends lost 4 bases at V and 3 bases at J; junction bases unmatched: 8. CDR3 bases: TGCGCCAGCAGCCTAATTAGCGGGGGGGCGGTCTACAATGAGCAGTTCTTC. Translating gives CASSLISGGAVYNEQFF.

This clone was found a few times. The chain links TRBV7-9 to TRBJ2-7; 9 nucleotides match TRBD1. The CDR3 is 14 residues long. J gave up 4 bases and V 0 bases, and 1 base lay outside the gene matches. CDR1 and CDR2 (germline): SEHNR, FQNEAQ (reference sequence). The CDR3 DNA follows: TGTGCCAGCAGCTTAGCTGGGACAGGGTACGAGCAGTACTTC. It translates to CASSLAGTGYEQYF.

CDR3 sequence reads: CASSKTEVGSPLHF. The CDR3 DNA follows: TGTGCCAGCAGTAAGACAGAGGTTGGTTCACCCCTCCACTTT. The rearrangement uses TRBV6-5 and TRBJ1-6, with a tentative D call TRBD1 (5 bases). The ends were cut back, 5 bases at V and 9 bases at J, with 14 bases in the middle. This CDR3 spans 14 amino acids. Germline lookup yields CDR1 MNHEY and CDR2 SVGAGI.

This clone was observed a few times. The gene calls are TRBV19 and TRBJ1-2, with a tentative D call TRBD1 (5 bases). The germline V and J ends were trimmed by 1 base and 4 bases, with 19 bases remaining between them. The CDR3 sequence is 17 residues long. From germline, CDR1 is LNHDA and CDR2 SQIVND (reference sequence). The CDR3 DNA sequence: TGTGCCAGTAGTATAGTCCCTCGGACTTGGGGGGGCTATGGCTACACCTTC. The encoded protein is CASSIVPRTWGGYGYTF.

This clone came up many times. The rearrangement uses TRBV7-6 and TRBJ1-5, with D maybe TRBD1 (6 bases). V was shortened by 1 base and J by 2 bases, with 12 bases between the two germline ends. This CDR3 spans 16 amino acids. Germline V gene lookup returns CDR1 SGHVS and CDR2 FNYEAQ. The CDR3 is CASSLGPGAGNQPQHF. Written as DNA, the CDR3 is TGTGCCAGCAGCTTAGGGCCAGGGGCAGGCAATCAGCCCCAGCATTTT.

This clone was picked up one time. The chain joins TRBV10-2 to TRBJ2-7; a possible D gene is TRBD2 (5 bases). The CDR3 contains 14 residues. The V end lost 2 bases, the J end lost 0 bases, and 8 bases lay between the germline ends. In germline, CDR1 is WSHSY, CDR2 SAAADI. The CDR3 DNA follows: TGCGCCAGCAGTGAGCGGGGAGACTCCTACGAGCAGTACTTC. Its protein is CASSERGDSYEQYF.

The J gene is TRBJ1-3, the V gene TRBV6-4; D unclear. The ends were cut back, 3 bases at V and 2 bases at J, with 11 bases in the middle. The CDR3 is 15 amino acids. CDR1 is MRHNA and CDR2 is SNTAGT in the germline V gene. DNA for the CDR3: TGTGCCAGCAGTGAGTCAGGCGCCACTGGAAACACCATATATTTT. Translating it yields CASSESGATGNTIYF.

The chain joins TRBV15 to TRBJ2-7, with D uncertain. V was trimmed by 5 bases and J by 2 bases, leaving 13 bases between them. CDR1 and CDR2 from the germline V gene are LNHNV and YYDKDF (reference sequence). This CDR3 is built from 14 residues. CDR3 bases: TGTGCCACCAGCCCCCTCGCTAATCCCTACGAGCAGTACTTC. It is translated as CATSPLANPYEQYF.

This chain joins TRBV30 and TRBJ2-1; 7 positions agree with TRBD2. CDR3 length: 14 residues. The J segment lost 7 bases and the V segment lost 0 bases, leaving 6 bases of the junction unmatched. Germline V gene data show CDR1 as GTSNPN and CDR2 as SVGIG (reference sequence). The CDR3 is CAWSVLRGSNEQFF. CDR3 in DNA: TGTGCCTGGAGTGTACTGCGGGGGTCGAATGAGCAGTTCTTC.

This chain connects TRBV28 to TRBJ1-2, with 8 bases that match TRBD1. CDR1 is MDHEN, CDR2 SYDVKM, per germline. The CDR3 sequence is 14 residues long. The J segment lost 0 bases and the V segment lost 8 bases, leaving 5 bases of the junction unmatched. The CDR3 reads CASQGAGANYGYTF. The CDR3 region has the DNA TGTGCCAGCCAGGGGGCAGGGGCTAACTATGGCTACACCTTC.

The V call is TRBV28, the J call TRBJ1-1; D perhaps matches TRBD1 (5 bases). This CDR3 contains 15 residues. Germline assignment: CDR1 MDHEN and CDR2 SYDVKM. Trimming took 8 bases from V and 3 from J, leaving 19 bases between them. In DNA, the CDR3 is TGTGCCAGCGGGGTCTCTGGGGGAGGGGACACTGAAGCTTTCTTT. Its translation: CASGVSGGGDTEAFF.

The chain recombines TRBV5-1 with TRBJ1-1, with 9 bases aligning to TRBD1. The CDR3 loop spans 16 amino acids. With V trimmed by 3 bases and J by 1 base, 7 bases remained unmatched. The V gene's germline CDR1 is SGHRS and CDR2 YFSETQ. This chain's CDR3 is CASSSAGQGPNTEAFF. The CDR3 coding sequence is TGCGCCAGCAGCTCGGCGGGACAGGGACCGAACACTGAAGCTTTCTTT.

The chain carries TRBV18 and TRBJ2-1; 7 bases align to TRBD1. The ends lost 5 bases at V and 8 bases at J; junction bases unmatched: 3. Looked up from germline, CDR1 is KGHSH and CDR2 is LQKENI. The CDR3 is made up of 12 amino acids. CDR3 amino acids: CASSIDRDEQFF. CDR3 bases: TGTGCCAGCTCAATCGACAGGGATGAGCAGTTCTTC. Supplemented by reference TRBV18 and TRBJ2-1, the full variable domain reads NAGVMQNPRHLVRRRGQEARLRCSPMKGHSHVYWYRQLPEEGLKFMVYLQKENIIDESGMPKERFSAEFPKEGPSILRIQQVVRGDSAAYFCASSIDRDEQFFGPGTRLTVL.

This chain uses TRBV9 with TRBJ1-2; 7 nucleotides agree with TRBD1. The junction had 8 bases not matched to a gene; V was cut back by 4 bases and J by 2 bases. The length of the CDR3 is 15 residues. Germline assignment: CDR1 SGDLS and CDR2 YYNGEE. The DNA for the CDR3 is TGTGCCAGCAGCCCAGGACAGGTATCCAACTATGGCTACACCTTC. Translated, it gives CASSPGQVSNYGYTF.

V is TRBV5-5 and J is TRBJ2-2, with TRBD2 identical over 11 bases. With 4 bases clipped from V and 5 bases from J, the junction kept 7 bases outside the gene matches. The CDR3 is made up of 16 amino acids. The V gene's germline CDR1 is SGHKS and CDR2 YYEKEE (reference sequence). CDR3 protein: CASSQLAGGRTGELFF. DNA of the CDR3: TGTGCCAGCAGCCAGTTAGCGGGGGGGCGTACCGGGGAGCTGTTTTTT.

This rearrangement joins TRBV19 to TRBJ1-5, with 10 nucleotides matching TRBD1. The germline gives CDR1 LNHDA, CDR2 SQIVND (reference sequence). Trimming cost V 8 bases and J 0 bases; bases outside gene matches: 13. CDR3 length equals 18 residues. The CDR3 sequence is CASGKGDRGVYSNQPQHF. The CDR3, as DNA: TGTGCCAGTGGGAAGGGGGACAGGGGAGTTTATAGCAATCAGCCCCAGCATTTT.